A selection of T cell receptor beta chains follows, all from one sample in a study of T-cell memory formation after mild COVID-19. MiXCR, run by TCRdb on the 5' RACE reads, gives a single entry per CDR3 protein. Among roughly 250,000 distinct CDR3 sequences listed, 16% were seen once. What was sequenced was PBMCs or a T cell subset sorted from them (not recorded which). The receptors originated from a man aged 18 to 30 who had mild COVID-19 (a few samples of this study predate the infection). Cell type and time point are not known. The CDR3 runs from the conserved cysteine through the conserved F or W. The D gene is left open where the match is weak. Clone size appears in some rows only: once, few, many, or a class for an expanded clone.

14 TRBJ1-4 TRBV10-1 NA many TGCGCCAGCAGTGAGTCCGCGAGTAATGAAAAACTGTTTTTT CASSESASNEKLFF
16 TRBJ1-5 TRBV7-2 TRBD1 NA TGTGCCAGCAGCGCCCGGACAGGGTTAGGCAATCAGCCCCAGCATTTT CASSARTGLGNQPQHF
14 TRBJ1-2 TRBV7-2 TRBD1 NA TGTGCCAGCAGGGATACGGACAGGGACTATGGCTACACCTTC CASRDTDRDYGYTF
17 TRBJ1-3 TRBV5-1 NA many TGCGCCAGCAGCTTTTCGCCTCTAAGCGGCTCTGGAAACACCATATATTTT CASSFSPLSGSGNTIYF
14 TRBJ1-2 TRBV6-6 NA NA TGTGCCAGCAGTTACTCCGAAGAGAACTATGGCTACACCTTC CASSYSEENYGYTF
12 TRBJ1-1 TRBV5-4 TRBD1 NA TGTGCCAGCAGACGTGACAGGGGTGAAGCTTTCTTT CASRRDRGEAFF
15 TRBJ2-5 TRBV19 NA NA TGTGCCAGTAGTATGGGTGACGGGGGCCAAGAGACCCAGTACTTC CASSMGDGGQETQYF
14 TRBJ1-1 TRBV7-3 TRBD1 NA TGTGCCAGCAGCTTACAGGGGGGACAGCCTGAAGCTTTCTTT CASSLQGGQPEAFF
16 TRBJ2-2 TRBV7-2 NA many TGTGCCAGCAGCTTAGCACCGCTCGGACAGACCGGGGAGCTGTTTTTT CASSLAPLGQTGELFF
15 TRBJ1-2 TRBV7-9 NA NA TGTGCCAGCAGCTCTGGGACCGGGGGCAACTATGGCTACACCTTC CASSSGTGGNYGYTF
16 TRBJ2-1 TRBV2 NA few TGTGCCAGCAGCGGGCCTCGTGGGGGGGCCTTAAATGAGCAGTTCTTC CASSGPRGGALNEQFF
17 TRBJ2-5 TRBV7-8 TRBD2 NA TGTGCCAGCAGCTTAGATGCTAGCGGGGCATCGGGGGAGACCCAGTACTTC CASSLDASGASGETQYF
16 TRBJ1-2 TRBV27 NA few TGTGCCAGCAGTTTGGATCAGATGGGGGGGATCGGTGGCTACACCTTC CASSLDQMGGIGGYTF
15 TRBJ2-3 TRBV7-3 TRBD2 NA TGTGCCAGCAGCTTCGCGGGGGTTCCCACAGATACGCAGTATTTT CASSFAGVPTDTQYF
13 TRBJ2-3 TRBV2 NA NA TGTGCCAGCAGACCAGGGGGCACAGATACGCAGTATTTT CASRPGGTDTQYF
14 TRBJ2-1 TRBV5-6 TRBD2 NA TGTGCCAGCAGCTTGGGACTAGCGGCCTCCAAGCAGTTCTTC CASSLGLAASKQFF
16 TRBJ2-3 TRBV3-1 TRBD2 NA TGTGCCAGCAGCCAAGAGGCTAGCGGTGTTGTGGATACGCAGTATTTT CASSQEASGVVDTQYF
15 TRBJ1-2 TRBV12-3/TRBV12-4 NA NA TGTGCCAGCAGTTTGGGAAGACGGACCTACTATGGCTACACCTTC CASSLGRRTYYGYTF
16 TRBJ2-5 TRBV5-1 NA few TGCGCCAGCAGCTTGGTGGTTTACGTCGGGGAAGAGACCCAGTACTTC CASSLVVYVGEETQYF
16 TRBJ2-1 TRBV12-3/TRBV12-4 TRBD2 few TGTGCCAGCAGTCTTAGCGGGGGACCCTCCTACAATGAGCAGTTCTTC CASSLSGGPSYNEQFF
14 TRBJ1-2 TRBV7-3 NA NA TGTGCCAGCAGCTTAAACAGTGGCAGGGACGGCTACACCTTC CASSLNSGRDGYTF
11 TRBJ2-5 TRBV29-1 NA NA TGCAGCGTTGGATCCGGACTTCAGAACTACTTC CSVGSGLQNYF
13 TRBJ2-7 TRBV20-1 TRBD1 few TGCAGTGCCTACCCTGGACAGGGAGGCGAGCAGTACTTC CSAYPGQGGEQYF
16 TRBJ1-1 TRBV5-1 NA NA TGCGCCAGCAAGGGGAGAGGACCCGGGGCCAACACTGAAGCTTTCTTT CASKGRGPGANTEAFF
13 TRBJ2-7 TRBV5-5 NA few TGTGCCAGCAGCTTGTCTCAGGGCTACGAGCAGTACTTC CASSLSQGYEQYF
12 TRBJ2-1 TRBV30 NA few TGTGCCTGGAGCCGGCCGGACAATGAGCAGTTCTTC CAWSRPDNEQFF
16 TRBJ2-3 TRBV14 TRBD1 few TGTGCCAGCAGCCCCCGACAGGGGGAGGTAACAGATACGCAGTATTTT CASSPRQGEVTDTQYF
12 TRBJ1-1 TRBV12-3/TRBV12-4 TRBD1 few TGTGCCAGCAGTTCCGGGACAGGGATAGCTTTCTTT CASSSGTGIAFF
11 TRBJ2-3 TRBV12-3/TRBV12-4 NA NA TGTGCCAGCAGTTGGGCAGATACGCAGTATTTT CASSWADTQYF
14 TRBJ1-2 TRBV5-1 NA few TGCGCCAGCAGCTTGGATCCCACGAACTATGGCTACACCTTC CASSLDPTNYGYTF
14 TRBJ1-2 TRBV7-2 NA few TGTGCCAGCAGCTTAGTGGGGGCCCCCTATGGCTACACCTTC CASSLVGAPYGYTF
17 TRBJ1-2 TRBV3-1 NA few TGTGCCAGCCGGCCCACCTGGGCCGGGCCGCAAATCTATGGCTACACCTTC CASRPTWAGPQIYGYTF
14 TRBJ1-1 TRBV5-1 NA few TGCGCCAGCAGCTTGGACCGATATCACGGTGAAGCTTTCTTT CASSLDRYHGEAFF
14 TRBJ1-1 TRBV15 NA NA TGTGCCACCAGCAGAGAAGGAGGGGGCACTGAAGCTTTCTTT CATSREGGGTEAFF
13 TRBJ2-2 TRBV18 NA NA TGTGCCAGCTCACCGGGGTTGGTCGGGGAGCTGTTTTTT CASSPGLVGELFF
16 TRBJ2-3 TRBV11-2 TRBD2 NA TGTGCCAGCAGCTTAAGGTGGACTAGCGGGCGGGATACGCAGTATTTT CASSLRWTSGRDTQYF
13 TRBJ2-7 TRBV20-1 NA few TGCAGTGCCAACGTGGGCGGATTCTACGAGCAGTACTTC CSANVGGFYEQYF
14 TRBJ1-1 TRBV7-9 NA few TGTGCCAGCAGCTCAGAAACAGGGAACACTGAAGCTTTCTTT CASSSETGNTEAFF
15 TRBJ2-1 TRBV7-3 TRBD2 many TGTGCCAGCAGCTTAGGGGGGGGATTATACAATGAGCAGTTCTTC CASSLGGGLYNEQFF
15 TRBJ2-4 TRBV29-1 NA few TGCAGCGTTGTAAACCAGGATCTAGCCAAAAACATTCAGTACTTC CSVVNQDLAKNIQYF
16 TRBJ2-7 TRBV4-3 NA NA TGCGCCAGCAGCCAAGAACGGAGGCAAGCCCTCTACGAGCAGTACTTC CASSQERRQALYEQYF
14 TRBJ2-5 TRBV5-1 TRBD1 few TGCGCCAGCAGCCCGACAGGGAGCTCAGAGACCCAGTACTTC CASSPTGSSETQYF
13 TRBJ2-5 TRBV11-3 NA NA TGTGCCAGCAGCTTAGAACGGGATGGGGCCCAGTACTTC CASSLERDGAQYF
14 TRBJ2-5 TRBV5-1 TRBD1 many TGCGCCAGCAGCTTAAACAGGGGCCCAGAGACCCAGTACTTC CASSLNRGPETQYF
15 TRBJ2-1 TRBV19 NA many TGTGCCAGTAGTTGGGTTGGGAGAGGGCACAATGAGCAGTTCTTC CASSWVGRGHNEQFF
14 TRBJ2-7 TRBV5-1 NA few TGCGCCAGCAGCTCGCAGACAGATCCCTACGAGCAGTACTTC CASSSQTDPYEQYF
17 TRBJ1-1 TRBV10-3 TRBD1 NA TGTGCCATCAGTGGGGACAGGGGAGGTATTGTGAACACTGAAGCTTTCTTT CAISGDRGGIVNTEAFF
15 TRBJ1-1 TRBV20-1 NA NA TGCAGTGCTAGAGATGGCCGGGGGCCGGGCACTGAAGCTTTCTTT CSARDGRGPGTEAFF
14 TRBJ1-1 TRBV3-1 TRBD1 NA TGTGCCAGCAGCCAAGATACAGGGGGGCCTGAAGCTTTCTTT CASSQDTGGPEAFF
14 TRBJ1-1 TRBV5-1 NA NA TGCGCCAGCAGCTTGGGCGGGAGTCGGACTGAAGCTTTCTTT CASSLGGSRTEAFF
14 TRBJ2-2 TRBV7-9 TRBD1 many TGTGCCAGCAGCGAACAGGGGGGCACCGGGGAGCTGTTTTTT CASSEQGGTGELFF
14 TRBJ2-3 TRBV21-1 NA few TGTGCCAGCAGCACCCGGGACCGCACAGATACGCAGTATTTT CASSTRDRTDTQYF
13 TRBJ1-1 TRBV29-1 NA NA TGCAGCGTTGAGTTTGCCCCGCGGGATGAAGCTTTCTTT CSVEFAPRDEAFF
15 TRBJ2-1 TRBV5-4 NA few TGTGCCAGCAGCCTGACCTACGGGGAGTACAATGAGCAGTTCTTC CASSLTYGEYNEQFF
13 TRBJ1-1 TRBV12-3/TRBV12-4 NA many TGTGCCAGCAGTCTAGGGTGGGGCACTGAAGCTTTCTTT CASSLGWGTEAFF